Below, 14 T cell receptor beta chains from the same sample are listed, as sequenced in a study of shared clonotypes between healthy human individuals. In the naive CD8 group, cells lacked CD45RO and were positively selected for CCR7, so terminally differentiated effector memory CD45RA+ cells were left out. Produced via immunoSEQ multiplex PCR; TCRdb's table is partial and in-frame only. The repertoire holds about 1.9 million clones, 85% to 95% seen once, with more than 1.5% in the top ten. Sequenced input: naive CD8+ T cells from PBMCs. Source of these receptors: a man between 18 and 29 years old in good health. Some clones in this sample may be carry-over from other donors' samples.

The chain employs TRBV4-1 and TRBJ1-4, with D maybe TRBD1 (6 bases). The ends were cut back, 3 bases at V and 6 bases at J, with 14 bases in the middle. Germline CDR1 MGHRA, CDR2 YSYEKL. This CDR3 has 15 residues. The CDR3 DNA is TGCGCCAGCAGCCACGGGTCTGGGGGCGATGAAAAACTGTTTTTT. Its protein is CASSHGSGGDEKLFF.

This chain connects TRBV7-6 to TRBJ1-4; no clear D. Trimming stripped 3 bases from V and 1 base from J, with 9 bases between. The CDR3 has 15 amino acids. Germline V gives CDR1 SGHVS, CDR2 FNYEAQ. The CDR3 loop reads CASSLQRGTNEKLFF. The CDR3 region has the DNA TGTGCCAGCAGCTTGCAGCGAGGAACTAATGAAAAACTGTTTTTT.

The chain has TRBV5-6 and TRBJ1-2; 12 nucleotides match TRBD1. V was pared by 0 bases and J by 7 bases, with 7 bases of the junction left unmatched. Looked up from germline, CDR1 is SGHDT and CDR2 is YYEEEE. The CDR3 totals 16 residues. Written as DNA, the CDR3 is TGTGCCAGCAGCTTGGGACCGGGACAGGGGGCCCGTGGCTACACCTTC. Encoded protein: CASSLGPGQGARGYTF.

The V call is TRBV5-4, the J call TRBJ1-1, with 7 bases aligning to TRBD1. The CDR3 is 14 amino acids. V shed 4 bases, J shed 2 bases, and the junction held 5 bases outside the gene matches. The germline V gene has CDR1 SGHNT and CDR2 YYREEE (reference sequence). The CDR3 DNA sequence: TGTGCCAGCAGCCCGGGACAGAGTAACACTGAAGCTTTCTTT. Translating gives CASSPGQSNTEAFF.

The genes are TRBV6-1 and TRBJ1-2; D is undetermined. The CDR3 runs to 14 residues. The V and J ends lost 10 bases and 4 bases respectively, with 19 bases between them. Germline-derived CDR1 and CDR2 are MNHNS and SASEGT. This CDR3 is CATFWPSIPYGYTF. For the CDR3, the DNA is TGTGCCACCTTCTGGCCCTCTATACCCTATGGCTACACCTTC.

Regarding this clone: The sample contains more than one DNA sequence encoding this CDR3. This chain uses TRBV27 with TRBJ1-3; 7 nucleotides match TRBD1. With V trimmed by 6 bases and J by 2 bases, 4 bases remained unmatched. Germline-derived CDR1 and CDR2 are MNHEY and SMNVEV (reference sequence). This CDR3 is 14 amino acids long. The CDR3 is CASSPRGPGNTIYF. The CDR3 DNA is TGTGCCAGCAGCCCAAGGGGGCCTGGAAACACCATATATTTT.

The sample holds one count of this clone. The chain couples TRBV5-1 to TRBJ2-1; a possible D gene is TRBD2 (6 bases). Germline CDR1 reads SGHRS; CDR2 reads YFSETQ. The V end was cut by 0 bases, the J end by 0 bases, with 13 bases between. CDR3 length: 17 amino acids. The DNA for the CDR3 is TGCGCCAGCAGCTTGGATTCGTGGGGAGGCTCCTACAATGAGCAGTTCTTC. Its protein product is CASSLDSWGGSYNEQFF.

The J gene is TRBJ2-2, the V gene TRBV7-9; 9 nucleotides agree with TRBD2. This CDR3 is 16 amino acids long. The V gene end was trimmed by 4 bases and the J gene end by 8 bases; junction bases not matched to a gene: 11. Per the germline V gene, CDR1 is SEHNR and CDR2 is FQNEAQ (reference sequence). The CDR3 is CASSSRTSERLGELFF. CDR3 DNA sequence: TGTGCCAGCAGCTCAAGGACTAGCGAGAGATTGGGGGAGCTGTTTTTT. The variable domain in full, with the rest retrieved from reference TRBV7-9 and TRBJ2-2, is DTGVSQNPRHKITKRGQNVTFRCDPISEHNRLYWYRQTLGQGPEFLTYFQNEAQLEKSRLLSDRFSAERPKGSFSTLEIQRTEQGDSAMYLCASSSRTSERLGELFFGEGSRLTVL.

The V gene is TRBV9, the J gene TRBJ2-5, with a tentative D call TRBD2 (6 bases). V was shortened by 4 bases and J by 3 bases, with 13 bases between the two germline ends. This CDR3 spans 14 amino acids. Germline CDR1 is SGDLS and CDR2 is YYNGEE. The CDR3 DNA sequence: TGTGCCAGCAGCACGGGGGACTTCGAAGAGACCCAGTACTTC. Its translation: CASSTGDFEETQYF.

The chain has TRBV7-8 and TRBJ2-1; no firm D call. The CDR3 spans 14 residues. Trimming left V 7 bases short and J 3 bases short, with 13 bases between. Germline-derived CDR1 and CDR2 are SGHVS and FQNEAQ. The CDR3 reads CASNGYGSYNEQFF. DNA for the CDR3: TGTGCCAGCAACGGATACGGCAGCTACAATGAGCAGTTCTTC.

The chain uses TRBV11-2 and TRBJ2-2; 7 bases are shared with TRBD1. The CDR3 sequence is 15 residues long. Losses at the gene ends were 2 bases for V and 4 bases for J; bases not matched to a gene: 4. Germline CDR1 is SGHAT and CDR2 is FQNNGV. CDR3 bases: TGTGCCAGCAGCTTAACAGGGGACCTCACCGGGGAGCTGTTTTTT. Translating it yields CASSLTGDLTGELFF.

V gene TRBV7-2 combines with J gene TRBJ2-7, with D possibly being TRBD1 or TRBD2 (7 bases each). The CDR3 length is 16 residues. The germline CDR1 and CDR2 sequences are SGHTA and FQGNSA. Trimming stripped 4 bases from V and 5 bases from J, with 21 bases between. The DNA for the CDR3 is TGTGCCAGCAGCTCTCCAACCGGGACAGCGGGGCACGAGCAGTACTTC. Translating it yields CASSSPTGTAGHEQYF. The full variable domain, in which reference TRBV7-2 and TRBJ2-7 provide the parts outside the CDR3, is GAGVSQSPSNKVTEKGKDVELRCDPISGHTALYWYRQSLGQGLEFLIYFQGNSAPDKSGLPSDRFSAERTGGSVSTLTIQRTQQEDSAVYLCASSSPTGTAGHEQYFGPGTRLTVT.

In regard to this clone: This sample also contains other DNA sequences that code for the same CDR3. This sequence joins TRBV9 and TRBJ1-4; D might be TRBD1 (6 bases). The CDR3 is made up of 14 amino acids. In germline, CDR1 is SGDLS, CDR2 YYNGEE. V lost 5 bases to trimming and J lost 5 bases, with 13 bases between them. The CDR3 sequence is CASSQGWGNEKLFF. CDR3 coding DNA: TGTGCCAGCAGTCAGGGGTGGGGGAATGAAAAACTGTTTTTT. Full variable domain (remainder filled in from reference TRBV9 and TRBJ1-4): DSGVTQTPKHLITATGQRVTLRCSPRSGDLSVYWYQQSLDQGLQFLIQYYNGEERAKGNILERFSAQQFPDLHSELNLSSLELGDSALYFCASSQGWGNEKLFFGSGTQLSVL.

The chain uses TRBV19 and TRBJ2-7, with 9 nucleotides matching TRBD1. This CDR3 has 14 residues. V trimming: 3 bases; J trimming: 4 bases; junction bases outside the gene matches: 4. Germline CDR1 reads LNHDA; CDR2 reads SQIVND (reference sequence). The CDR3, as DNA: TGTGCCAGTAGTATTCAGGACAGGGGATACGAGCAGTACTTC. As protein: CASSIQDRGYEQYF.